This T cell receptor beta chain originates from a study of blood T cell repertoires in COVID-19. CDR3 length: 16 amino acids. Trimming took off 1 base at V and 0 bases at J, with 13 bases between the two ends. From germline, CDR1 is MGHRA and CDR2 YSYEKL. Using immunoSEQ multiplex PCR, the repertoire was profiled, and TCRdb retains in-frame clones only, with some absent. Here the sample spans hundreds of thousands of clones, around 90% being singletons. The chain combines TRBV4-1 with TRBJ2-7; D remains unclear. The origin of this receptor is a woman aged 50 to 60 who had recovered from COVID-19. Specimen: PBMCs or T cells enriched from blood (not recorded which). The CDR3 is CASSQVEAPSSYEQYF. CDR3 nucleotides: TGCGCCAGCAGCCAAGTTGAAGCGCCAAGCTCCTACGAGCAGTACTTC.